A selection of T cell receptor beta chains follows, all from one sample in a study of blood T cell repertoires in COVID-19. Using immunoSEQ multiplex PCR, the repertoire was profiled, and TCRdb retains in-frame clones only, with some absent. The data contain about 120,000 clones, around 88% of them seen just once; the ten biggest clones take up 0.88%. Material for sequencing was peripheral blood. The receptors were gathered from a woman in her forties or fifties with active or convalescent COVID-19. CDR3s include the opening cysteine and the closing phenylalanine or tryptophan. Fields, in order: V gene, D gene, J gene, clone size, CDR3 protein, CDR3 DNA. A D gene is named only where the DNA matches it firmly. For some rows the clone size is stated as once, few or many, or as a class when expanded; others skip it.

V: TRBV3-1/TRBV3-2; D: TRBD1; J: TRBJ1-1; size: .; CDR3: CASSRGTGPEAFF; DNA: TGTGCCAGCAGCCGCGGGACAGGGCCTGAAGCTTTCTTT
V: TRBV30; D: TRBD2; J: TRBJ2-5; size: .; CDR3: CAWSERTSGFLQETQYF; DNA: TGTGCCTGGAGTGAGCGGACTAGCGGCTTTCTCCAAGAGACCCAGTACTTC
V: TRBV6-2/TRBV6-3; D: .; J: TRBJ1-6; size: .; CDR3: CASSPGGRGNSPLHF; DNA: TGTGCCAGCAGCCCCGGTGGCCGGGGAAATTCACCCCTCCACTTT
V: TRBV27; D: .; J: TRBJ1-6; size: .; CDR3: CASSLRYWDKNSPLHF; DNA: TGTGCCAGCAGTTTAAGGTACTGGGACAAGAATTCACCCCTCCACTTT
V: TRBV6-2/TRBV6-3; D: TRBD2; J: TRBJ2-3; size: once; CDR3: CASSRGTSGRSTDTQYF; DNA: TGTGCCAGCAGCCGAGGGACTAGCGGGAGGAGCACAGATACGCAGTATTTT
V: TRBV12-3/TRBV12-4; D: .; J: TRBJ1-1; size: .; CDR3: CASRSGANTEAFF; DNA: TGTGCCAGCAGATCAGGGGCGAACACTGAAGCTTTCTTT
V: TRBV6-2/TRBV6-3; D: TRBD2; J: TRBJ2-7; size: .; CDR3: CASSYGGSRHEQYF; DNA: TGTGCCAGCAGTTACGGCGGGAGCAGGCACGAGCAGTACTTC
V: TRBV9; D: .; J: TRBJ2-7; size: .; CDR3: CASSDTQAAAGREQYF; DNA: TGTGCCAGCAGCGATACTCAAGCGGCGGCGGGGAGAGAGCAGTACTTC
V: TRBV18; D: TRBD1; J: TRBJ2-1; size: .; CDR3: CASSPPSQGAKNNEQFF; DNA: TGTGCCAGCTCACCACCGTCGCAGGGGGCTAAAAACAATGAGCAGTTCTTC
V: TRBV15; D: .; J: TRBJ1-2; size: few; CDR3: CATSREYRGYTF; DNA: TGTGCCACCAGCAGAGAGTACAGGGGCTACACCTTC
V: TRBV29-1; D: TRBD2; J: TRBJ2-5; size: .; CDR3: CSGTSGIGETQYF; DNA: TGCAGCGGAACTAGCGGGATCGGGGAGACCCAGTACTTC
V: TRBV27; D: TRBD1; J: TRBJ2-5; size: .; CDR3: CASSLGRGWTQYF; DNA: TGTGCCAGCAGTTTAGGCAGGGGGTGGACCCAGTACTTC
V: TRBV5-4; D: .; J: TRBJ2-1; size: .; CDR3: CASSLARGHNEQFF; DNA: TGTGCCAGCAGCTTGGCCAGAGGGCACAATGAGCAGTTCTTC
V: TRBV6-4; D: .; J: TRBJ1-1; size: few; CDR3: CASSDSKRVLVFCTEAFF; DNA: TGTGCCAGCAGTGACTCGAAGAGGGTTTTAGTCTTTTGCACTGAAGCTTTCTTT
V: TRBV3-1/TRBV3-2; D: TRBD1; J: TRBJ1-3; size: .; CDR3: CASSQDLRTGPIRNTIYF; DNA: TGTGCCAGCAGCCAAGATCTCAGGACAGGGCCCATTCGAAACACCATATATTTT
V: TRBV25-1; D: .; J: TRBJ1-2; size: .; CDR3: CASSDRRSGSLNYGYTF; DNA: TGTGCCAGCAGTGACCGAAGGTCCGGGAGCCTAAACTATGGCTACACCTTC
V: TRBV27; D: .; J: TRBJ1-2; size: .; CDR3: CASSSGPGLGNYGYTF; DNA: TGTGCCAGCAGCTCCGGCCCGGGTCTCGGGAACTATGGCTACACCTTC
V: TRBV19; D: .; J: TRBJ2-2; size: .; CDR3: CATQSGSLGTGELFF; DNA: TGTGCCACCCAATCAGGGTCCCTAGGCACCGGGGAGCTGTTTTTT
V: TRBV6-5; D: .; J: TRBJ2-1; size: .; CDR3: CASSYGEREQFF; DNA: TGTGCCAGCAGTTACGGGGAGCGGGAGCAGTTCTTC
V: TRBV19; D: TRBD2; J: TRBJ2-5; size: .; CDR3: CASSHSGSQETQYF; DNA: TGTGCCAGTAGCCATAGCGGGAGCCAAGAGACCCAGTACTTC
V: TRBV7-6; D: TRBD2; J: TRBJ2-1; size: .; CDR3: CASIPLAGVPHEQFF; DNA: TGTGCCAGCATCCCACTAGCGGGAGTCCCCCATGAGCAGTTCTTC
V: TRBV7-8; D: .; J: TRBJ2-7; size: .; CDR3: CASSFLQWRGSYEQYF; DNA: TGTGCCAGCAGCTTCCTACAGTGGCGGGGAAGCTACGAGCAGTACTTC
V: TRBV6-5; D: TRBD1; J: TRBJ1-6; size: once; CDR3: CASRTGGVSPLHF; DNA: TGTGCCAGCAGGACAGGGGGCGTCTCACCCCTCCACTTT
V: TRBV7-6; D: .; J: TRBJ2-3; size: .; CDR3: CASSLGSRVDTQYF; DNA: TGTGCCAGCAGCTTAGGAAGCCGGGTTGATACGCAGTATTTT
V: TRBV6-2/TRBV6-3; D: .; J: TRBJ2-7; size: once; CDR3: CASSSPRAGAYEQYF; DNA: TGTGCCAGCAGTTCGCCGCGGGCAGGGGCCTACGAGCAGTACTTC
V: TRBV24-1; D: TRBD1; J: TRBJ2-5; size: .; CDR3: CATSERGGLETQYF; DNA: TGTGCCACCAGTGAGAGAGGGGGCCTAGAGACCCAGTACTTC
V: TRBV27; D: TRBD2; J: TRBJ2-6; size: .; CDR3: CASSLSFPGGLAATGANVLTF; DNA: TGTGCCAGCAGTTTATCCTTTCCAGGGGGACTAGCAGCTACTGGGGCCAACGTCCTGACTTTC
V: TRBV7-9; D: .; J: TRBJ2-1; size: .; CDR3: CASSPVGSSHNEQFF; DNA: TGTGCCAGCAGCCCCGTAGGTAGCTCCCACAATGAGCAGTTCTTC
V: TRBV4-2; D: .; J: TRBJ2-7; size: few; CDR3: CASSQAGSSREQYF; DNA: TGTGCCAGCAGCCAAGCTGGGTCTTCTAGGGAGCAGTACTTC
V: TRBV27; D: .; J: TRBJ1-3; size: .; CDR3: CASSLDFQSYSGNTIYF; DNA: TGTGCCAGCAGTTTAGACTTCCAGTCTTACTCTGGAAACACCATATATTTT
V: TRBV7-6; D: .; J: TRBJ1-4; size: .; CDR3: CASSLGSDEKLFF; DNA: TGTGCCAGCAGCTTAGGCTCGGATGAAAAACTGTTTTTT
V: TRBV20-1; D: .; J: TRBJ1-5; size: .; CDR3: CSASWGPQVYSNQPQHF; DNA: TGCAGTGCCAGTTGGGGCCCACAGGTATATAGCAATCAGCCCCAGCATTTT
V: TRBV27; D: TRBD1; J: TRBJ2-7; size: .; CDR3: CASRHRGGQGSYEQYF; DNA: TGTGCCAGCAGGCATCGCGGAGGACAGGGCTCCTACGAGCAGTACTTC
V: TRBV7-9; D: TRBD1; J: TRBJ1-4; size: few; CDR3: CASSLGTGGNEKLFF; DNA: TGTGCCAGCAGCTTGGGGACAGGGGGGAATGAAAAACTGTTTTTT